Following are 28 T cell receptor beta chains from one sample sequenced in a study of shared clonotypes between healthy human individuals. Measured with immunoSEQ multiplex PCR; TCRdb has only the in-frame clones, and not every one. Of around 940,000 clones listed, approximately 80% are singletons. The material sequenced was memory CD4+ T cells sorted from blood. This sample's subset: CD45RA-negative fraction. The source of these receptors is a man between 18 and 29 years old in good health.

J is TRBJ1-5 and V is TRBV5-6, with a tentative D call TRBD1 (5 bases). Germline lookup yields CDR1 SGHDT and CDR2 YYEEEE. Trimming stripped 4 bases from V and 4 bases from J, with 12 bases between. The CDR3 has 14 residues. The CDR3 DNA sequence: TGTGCCAGCAGCCTCGGGACGATTAATCAGCCCCAGCATTTT. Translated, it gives CASSLGTINQPQHF.

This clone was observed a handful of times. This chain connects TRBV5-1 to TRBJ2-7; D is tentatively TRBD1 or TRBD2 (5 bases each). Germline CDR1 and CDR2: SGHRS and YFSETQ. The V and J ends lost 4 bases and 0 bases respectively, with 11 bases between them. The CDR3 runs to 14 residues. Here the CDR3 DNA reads TGCGCCAGCAGCCCCGTTGGGGGCTCCTACGAGCAGTACTTC. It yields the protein CASSPVGGSYEQYF. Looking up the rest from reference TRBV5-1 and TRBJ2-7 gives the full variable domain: KAGVTQTPRYLIKTRGQQVTLSCSPISGHRSVSWYQQTPGQGLQFLFEYFSETQRNKGNFPGRFSGRQFSNSRSEMNVSTLELGDSALYLCASSPVGGSYEQYFGPGTRLTVT.

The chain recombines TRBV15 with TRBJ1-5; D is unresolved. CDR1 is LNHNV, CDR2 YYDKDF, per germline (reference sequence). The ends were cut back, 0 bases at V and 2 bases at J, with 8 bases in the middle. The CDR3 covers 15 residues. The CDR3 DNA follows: TGTGCCACCAGCAGAGAACTCTGGGGCAATCAGCCCCAGCATTTT. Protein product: CATSRELWGNQPQHF. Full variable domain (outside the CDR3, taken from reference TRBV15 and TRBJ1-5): DAMVIQNPRYQVTQFGKPVTLSCSQTLNHNVMYWYQQKSSQAPKLLFHYYDKDFNNEADTPDNFQSRRPNTSFCFLDIRSPGLGDTAMYLCATSRELWGNQPQHFGDGTRLSIL.

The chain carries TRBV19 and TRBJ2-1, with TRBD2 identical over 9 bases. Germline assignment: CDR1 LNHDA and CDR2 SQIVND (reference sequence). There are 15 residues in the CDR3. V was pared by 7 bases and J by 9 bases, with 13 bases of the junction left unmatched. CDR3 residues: CASIRGASGAGEQFF. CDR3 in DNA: TGTGCCAGTATCCGGGGAGCTAGCGGGGCTGGTGAGCAGTTCTTC.

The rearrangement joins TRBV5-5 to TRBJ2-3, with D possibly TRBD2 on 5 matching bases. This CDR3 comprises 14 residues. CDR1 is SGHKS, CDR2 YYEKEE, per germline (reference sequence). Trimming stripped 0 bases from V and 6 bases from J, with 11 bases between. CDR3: CASSLERARDTQYF. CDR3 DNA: TGTGCCAGCAGCTTGGAGAGGGCCAGGGATACGCAGTATTTT.

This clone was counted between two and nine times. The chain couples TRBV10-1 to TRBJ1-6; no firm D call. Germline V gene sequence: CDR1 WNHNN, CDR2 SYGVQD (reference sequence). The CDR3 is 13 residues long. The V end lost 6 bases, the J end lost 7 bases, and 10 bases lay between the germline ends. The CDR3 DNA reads TGCGCCAGCAGCAGTACCAAGAATTCACCCCTCCACTTT. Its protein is CASSSTKNSPLHF.

CDR3 bases: TGTGCCAGCTCACGGCAAGGGACAGGGAACACCGGGGAGCTGTTTTTT. It yields the protein CASSRQGTGNTGELFF. The J gene is TRBJ2-2, the V gene TRBV18; 8 bases agree with TRBD1. CDR3 length: 16 residues. Trimming at V came to 4 bases and at J to 1 base, leaving 5 bases not matched to a gene. Germline V gene data show CDR1 as KGHSH and CDR2 as LQKENI.

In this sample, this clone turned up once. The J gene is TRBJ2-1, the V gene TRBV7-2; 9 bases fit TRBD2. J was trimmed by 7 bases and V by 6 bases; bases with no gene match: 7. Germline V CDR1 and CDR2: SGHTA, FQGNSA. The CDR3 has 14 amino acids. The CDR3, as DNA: TGTGCCAGCAGTCTTAGCGGGAGCTGGAATGAGCAGTTCTTC. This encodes CASSLSGSWNEQFF.

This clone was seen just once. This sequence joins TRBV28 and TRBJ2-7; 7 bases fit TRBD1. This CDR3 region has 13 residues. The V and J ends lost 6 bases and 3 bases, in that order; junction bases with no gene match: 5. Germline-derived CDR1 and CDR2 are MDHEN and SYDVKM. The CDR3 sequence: CASRTGVGYEQYF. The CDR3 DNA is TGTGCCAGCAGAACAGGGGTAGGCTACGAGCAGTACTTC.

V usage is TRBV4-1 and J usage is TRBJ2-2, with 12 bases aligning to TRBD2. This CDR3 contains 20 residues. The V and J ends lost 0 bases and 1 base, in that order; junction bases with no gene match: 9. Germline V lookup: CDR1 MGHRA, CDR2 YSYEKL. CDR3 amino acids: CASSQDPTSGSHENTGELFF. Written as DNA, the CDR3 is TGCGCCAGCAGCCAAGATCCGACTAGCGGGAGTCACGAGAACACCGGGGAGCTGTTTTTT.

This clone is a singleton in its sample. CDR3 DNA sequence: TGTGCCAGCAGCAATACACTGAACACCGGGGAGCTGTTTTTT. It codes for CASSNTLNTGELFF. This chain connects TRBV7-3 to TRBJ2-2; D is unclear. Germline loops: CDR1 SGHTA, CDR2 FQGTGA. This CDR3 has 14 residues. Trimming took off 5 bases at V and 1 base at J, with 8 bases between the two ends.

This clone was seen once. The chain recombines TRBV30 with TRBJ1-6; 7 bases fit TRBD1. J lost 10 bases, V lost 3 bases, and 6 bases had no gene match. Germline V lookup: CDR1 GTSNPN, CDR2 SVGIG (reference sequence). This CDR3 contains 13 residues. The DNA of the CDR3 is TGTGCCTGGAGCTCCGGGACAGTATCACCCCTCCACTTT. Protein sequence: CAWSSGTVSPLHF.

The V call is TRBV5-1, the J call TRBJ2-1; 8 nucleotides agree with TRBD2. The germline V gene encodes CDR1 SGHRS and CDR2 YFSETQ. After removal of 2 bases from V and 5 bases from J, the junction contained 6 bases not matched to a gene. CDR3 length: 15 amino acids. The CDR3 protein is CASSLPSGRNNEQFF. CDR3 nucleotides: TGCGCCAGCAGCTTACCCAGCGGGAGAAACAATGAGCAGTTCTTC.

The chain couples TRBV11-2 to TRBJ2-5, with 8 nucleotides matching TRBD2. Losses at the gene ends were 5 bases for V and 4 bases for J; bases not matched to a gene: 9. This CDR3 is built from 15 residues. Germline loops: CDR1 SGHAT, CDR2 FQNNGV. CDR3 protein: CASSPPNGRAETQYF. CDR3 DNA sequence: TGTGCCAGCAGCCCACCGAACGGGAGGGCAGAGACCCAGTACTTC. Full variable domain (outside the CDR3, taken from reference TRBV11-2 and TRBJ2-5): EAGVAQSPRYKIIEKRQSVAFWCNPISGHATLYWYQQILGQGPKLLIQFQNNGVVDDSQLPKDRFSAERLKGVDSTLKIQPAKLEDSAVYLCASSPPNGRAETQYFGPGTRLLVL.

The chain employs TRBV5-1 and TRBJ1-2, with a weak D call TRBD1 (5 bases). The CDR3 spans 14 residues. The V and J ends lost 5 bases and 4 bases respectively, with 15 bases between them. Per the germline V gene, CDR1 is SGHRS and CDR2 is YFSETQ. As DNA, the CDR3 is TGCGCCAGCAGTCAGGAGTCCAGGGTCTATGGCTACACCTTC. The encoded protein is CASSQESRVYGYTF.

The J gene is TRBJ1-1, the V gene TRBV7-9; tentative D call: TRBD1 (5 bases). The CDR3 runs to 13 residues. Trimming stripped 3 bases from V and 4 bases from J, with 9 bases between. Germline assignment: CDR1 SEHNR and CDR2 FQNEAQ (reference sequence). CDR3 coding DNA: TGTGCCAGCAGCTTTGAGGGGCTCACTGAAGCTTTCTTT. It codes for CASSFEGLTEAFF.

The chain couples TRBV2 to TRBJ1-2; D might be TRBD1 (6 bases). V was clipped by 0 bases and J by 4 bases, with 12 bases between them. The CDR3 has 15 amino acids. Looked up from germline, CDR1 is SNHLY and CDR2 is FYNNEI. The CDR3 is CASSEAVTGAYGYTF. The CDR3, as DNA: TGTGCCAGCAGTGAAGCAGTGACAGGCGCCTATGGCTACACCTTC.

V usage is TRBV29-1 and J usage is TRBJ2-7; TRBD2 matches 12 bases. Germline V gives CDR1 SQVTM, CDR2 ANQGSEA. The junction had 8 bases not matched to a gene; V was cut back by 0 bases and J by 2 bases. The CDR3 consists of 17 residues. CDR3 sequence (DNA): TGCAGCGTTGAAGACATGGGGGGACTAGCGGGTCCCTACGAGCAGTACTTC. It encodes CSVEDMGGLAGPYEQYF.

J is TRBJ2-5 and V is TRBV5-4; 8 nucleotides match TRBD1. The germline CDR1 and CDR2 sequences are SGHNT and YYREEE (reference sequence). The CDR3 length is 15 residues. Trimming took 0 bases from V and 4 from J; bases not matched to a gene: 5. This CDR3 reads CASSLGRQGAETQYF. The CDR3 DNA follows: TGTGCCAGCAGCTTGGGACGTCAGGGGGCAGAGACCCAGTACTTC.

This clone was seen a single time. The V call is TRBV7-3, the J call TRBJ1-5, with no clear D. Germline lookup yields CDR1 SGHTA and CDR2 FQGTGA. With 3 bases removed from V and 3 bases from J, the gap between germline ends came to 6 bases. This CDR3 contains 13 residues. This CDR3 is CASSFGLNQPQHF. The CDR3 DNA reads TGTGCCAGCAGCTTCGGGCTCAATCAGCCCCAGCATTTT.

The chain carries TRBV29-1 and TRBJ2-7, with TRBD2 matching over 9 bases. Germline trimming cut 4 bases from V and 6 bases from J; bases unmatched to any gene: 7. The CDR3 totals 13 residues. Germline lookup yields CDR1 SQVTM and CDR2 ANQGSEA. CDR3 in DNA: TGCAGCGTTGGCGCGGGAGGGCCTGGCGAGCAGTACTTC. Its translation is CSVGAGGPGEQYF.

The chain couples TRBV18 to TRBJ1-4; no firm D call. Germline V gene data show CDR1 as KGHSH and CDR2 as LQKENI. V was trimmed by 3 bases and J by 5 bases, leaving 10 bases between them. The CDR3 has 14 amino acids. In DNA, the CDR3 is TGTGCCAGCTCACCGGATAGAAGGAATGAAAAACTGTTTTTT. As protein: CASSPDRRNEKLFF.

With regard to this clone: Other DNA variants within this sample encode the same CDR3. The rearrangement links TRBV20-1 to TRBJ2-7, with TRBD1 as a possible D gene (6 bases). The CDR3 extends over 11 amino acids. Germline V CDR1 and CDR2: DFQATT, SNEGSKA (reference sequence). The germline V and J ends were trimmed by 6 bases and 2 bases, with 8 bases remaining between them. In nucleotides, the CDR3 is TGCAGTGCACAGGGTCCCTACGAGCAGTACTTC. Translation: CSAQGPYEQYF.

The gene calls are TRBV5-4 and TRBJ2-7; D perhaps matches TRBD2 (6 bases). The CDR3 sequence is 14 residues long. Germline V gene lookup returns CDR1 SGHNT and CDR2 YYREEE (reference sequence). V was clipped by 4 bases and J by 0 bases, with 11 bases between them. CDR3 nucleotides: TGTGCCAGCAGCCTAAGACTAGGCTCCTACGAGCAGTACTTC. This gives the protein CASSLRLGSYEQYF.

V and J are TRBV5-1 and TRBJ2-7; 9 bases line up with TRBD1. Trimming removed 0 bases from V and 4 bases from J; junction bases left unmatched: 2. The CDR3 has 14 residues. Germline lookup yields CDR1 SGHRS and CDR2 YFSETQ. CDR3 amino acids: CASSLDDRGYEQYF. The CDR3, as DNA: TGCGCCAGCAGCTTGGATGACAGGGGGTACGAGCAGTACTTC.

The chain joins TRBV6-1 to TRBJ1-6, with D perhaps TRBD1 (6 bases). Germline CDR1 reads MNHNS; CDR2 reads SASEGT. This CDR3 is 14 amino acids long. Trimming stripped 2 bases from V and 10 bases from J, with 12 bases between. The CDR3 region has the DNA TGTGCCAGCAGTGAAACAGGGTGGGGATCACCCCTCCACTTT. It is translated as CASSETGWGSPLHF.

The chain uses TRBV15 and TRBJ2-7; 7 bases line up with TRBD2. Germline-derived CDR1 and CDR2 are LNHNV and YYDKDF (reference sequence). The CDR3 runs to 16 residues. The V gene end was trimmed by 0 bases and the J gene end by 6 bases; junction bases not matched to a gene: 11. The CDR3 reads CATSRDSVGLGAEQYF. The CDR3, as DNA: TGTGCCACCAGCAGAGATTCCGTTGGACTAGGGGCCGAGCAGTACTTC.

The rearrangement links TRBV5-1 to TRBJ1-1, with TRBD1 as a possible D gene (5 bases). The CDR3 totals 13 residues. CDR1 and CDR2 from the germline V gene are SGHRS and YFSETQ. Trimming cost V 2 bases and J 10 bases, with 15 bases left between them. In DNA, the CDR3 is TGCGCCAGCAGCTTTCAATCCGGGGACCGAGCTTTCTTT. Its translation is CASSFQSGDRAFF. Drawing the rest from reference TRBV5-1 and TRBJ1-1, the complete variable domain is KAGVTQTPRYLIKTRGQQVTLSCSPISGHRSVSWYQQTPGQGLQFLFEYFSETQRNKGNFPGRFSGRQFSNSRSEMNVSTLELGDSALYLCASSFQSGDRAFFGQGTRLTVV.